These T cell receptor beta chains were read from a single sample in a study of T cells in Graves' hyperthyroidism and ophthalmopathy. In TCRdb, the multiplex PCR reads were re-called with MiXCR into one record per CDR3 protein. The sample lists around 700,000 distinct CDR3 sequences, roughly a third seen once, with 30% to 40% in the top ten. Material: blood. The receptors shown here come from a middle-aged woman with Graves' hyperthyroidism. Each CDR3 is given with its conserved first and last residue. A D gene is named only where the DNA matches it firmly. Clone size is given for some rows only: seen once, a few or many times, or a class if the clone is expanded.

DNA: TGCAGTGCTAAGGCTTCTACGGCACCCTTCTACAATGAGCAGTTCTTC
CDR3: CSAKASTAPFYNEQFF
D: NA
V: TRBV20-1
length: 16
J: TRBJ2-1
size: NA

DNA: TGCGCCAGCAGCCAACCCGGGACAGCAAGCGGAAACACCATATATTTT
CDR3: CASSQPGTASGNTIYF
D: TRBD1
V: TRBV4-1
length: 16
J: TRBJ1-3
size: few

DNA: TGTGCCAGCAGTTACTTCTTTTTGGGACAGGGGGATCAGCCCCAGCATTTT
CDR3: CASSYFFLGQGDQPQHF
D: TRBD1
V: TRBV10-3
length: 17
J: TRBJ1-5
size: NA

DNA: TGCGCCAGCAGCTTGGGGGGCAATGGCGAAAAACTGTTTTTT
CDR3: CASSLGGNGEKLFF
D: NA
V: TRBV5-1
length: 14
J: TRBJ1-4
size: many

DNA: TGCAGTGCGAGGAGACAGGGTGGGGGTGAAGCTTTCTTT
CDR3: CSARRQGGGEAFF
D: TRBD1
V: TRBV20-1
length: 13
J: TRBJ1-1
size: few

DNA: TGCAGTGCTAGAGTACAGCGGGATAACAATGAGCAGTTCTTC
CDR3: CSARVQRDNNEQFF
D: TRBD2
V: TRBV20-1
length: 14
J: TRBJ2-1
size: once

DNA: TGTGCCAGCAGCCCGTACTCCCGGACAGCGACCGATGGCTACACCTTC
CDR3: CASSPYSRTATDGYTF
D: NA
V: TRBV7-9
length: 16
J: TRBJ1-2
size: NA

DNA: TGTGCCAGCAGTCCCACAGGGAGCGAAAAACTGTTTTTT
CDR3: CASSPTGSEKLFF
D: NA
V: TRBV6-5
length: 13
J: TRBJ1-4
size: many

DNA: TGTGCTAGTGGGCGGAACCTGAACACCGGGGAGCTGTTTTTT
CDR3: CASGRNLNTGELFF
D: NA
V: TRBV12-5
length: 14
J: TRBJ2-2
size: few

DNA: TGTGCCAGCAGTAAACCCGGGACAAGATACGAGCAGTACTTC
CDR3: CASSKPGTRYEQYF
D: NA
V: TRBV6-6
length: 14
J: TRBJ2-7
size: NA

DNA: TGTGCCAGTAGAGGAGGGGACACAGGGAGCAACCAGCCCCAGCATTTT
CDR3: CASRGGDTGSNQPQHF
D: NA
V: TRBV19
length: 16
J: TRBJ1-5
size: once

DNA: TGTGCCAGCAGTGAATATGGGAGGGTTAGCGGACACAATGAGCAGTTCTTC
CDR3: CASSEYGRVSGHNEQFF
D: TRBD2
V: TRBV25-1
length: 17
J: TRBJ2-1
size: NA

DNA: TGTGCCAGCAGCTCCCCTAGCGGGACCGCCGGGACCCAGTACTTC
CDR3: CASSSPSGTAGTQYF
D: TRBD2
V: TRBV7-2
length: 15
J: TRBJ2-5
size: NA

DNA: TGTGCCAGTAGTATAGGACGGGCCGAGACCCAGTACTTC
CDR3: CASSIGRAETQYF
D: NA
V: TRBV19
length: 13
J: TRBJ2-5
size: NA

DNA: TGTGCCAGCAGGCAGGAGCTCTCCTACGAGCAGTACTTC
CDR3: CASRQELSYEQYF
D: NA
V: TRBV6-5
length: 13
J: TRBJ2-7
size: NA

DNA: TGTGCCAGCAGCCCACGGATTTCTGGAAACACCATATATTTT
CDR3: CASSPRISGNTIYF
D: NA
V: TRBV7-2
length: 14
J: TRBJ1-3
size: NA